These 23 T cell receptor beta chains were all obtained from the same sample, sequenced in a study of blood T cell repertoires in COVID-19. Clones were read by immunoSEQ multiplex PCR, and TCRdb kept only the in-frame ones, dropping some. The sample has roughly 69,000 clones, around 90% seen once; the top ten hold 5% to 6%. The specimen was peripheral blood. These TCRs come from a man over 45 with acute or convalescent COVID-19.

The gene calls are TRBV6-4 and TRBJ2-2; 9 positions agree with TRBD1. CDR1 and CDR2 (germline): MRHNA, SNTAGT. CDR3 length: 14 residues. J gave up 3 bases and V 10 bases, and 6 bases lay outside the gene matches. The CDR3 spells CATRTGAYTGELFF. The CDR3 region has the DNA TGTGCCACCAGGACAGGGGCGTACACCGGGGAGCTGTTTTTT.

The chain uses TRBV2 and TRBJ1-4; a weak D match, TRBD1 (5 bases). This CDR3 has 16 residues. In germline, CDR1 is SNHLY, CDR2 FYNNEI. The V and J ends lost 6 bases and 0 bases respectively, with 14 bases between them. The CDR3 coding sequence is TGTGCCAGCAGATTACGGGACTTTGCAACTAATGAAAAACTGTTTTTT. This gives the protein CASRLRDFATNEKLFF.

The rearrangement links TRBV27 to TRBJ1-2; 7 bases fit TRBD1. V trimming: 5 bases; J trimming: 2 bases; junction bases outside the gene matches: 8. CDR1 is MNHEY, CDR2 SMNVEV, per germline (reference sequence). The CDR3 covers 15 residues. CDR3 coding DNA: TGTGCCAGCAGTACGAGGACAGGACCAAACTATGGCTACACCTTC. This sequence encodes CASSTRTGPNYGYTF.

The V and J genes are TRBV7-6 and TRBJ2-2, with D perhaps TRBD1 (5 bases). Trimming stripped 5 bases from V and 0 bases from J, with 13 bases between. CDR3 length equals 16 residues. CDR1 and CDR2 (germline): SGHVS, FNYEAQ. CDR3 residues: CASSPLTVTNTGELFF. The CDR3 DNA reads TGTGCCAGCAGCCCTTTGACAGTGACGAACACCGGGGAGCTGTTTTTT.

This chain uses TRBV27 with TRBJ2-1; 8 bases are shared with TRBD1. The trim removed 5 bases at V and 9 bases at J, leaving 15 bases unmatched. The CDR3 runs 16 residues. Germline V gives CDR1 MNHEY, CDR2 SMNVEV (reference sequence). CDR3 coding DNA: TGTGCCAGCAGTACCCCACAGGGGGTGGGCCTGGTTGAGCAGTTCTTC. Protein sequence: CASSTPQGVGLVEQFF.

This chain joins TRBV3-1 (or the pseudogene TRBV3-2) and TRBJ2-7, with 9 bases lining up with TRBD1. This CDR3 is built from 15 residues. Germline assignment: CDR1 LGHDT and CDR2 YNNKEL (reference sequence). V lost 2 bases to trimming and J lost 5 bases; unmatched junction nucleotides: 7. The CDR3 region is CASSQSGTGRNEQYF. The DNA for the CDR3 is TGTGCCAGCAGCCAATCCGGGACAGGGAGGAACGAGCAGTACTTC.

This chain joins TRBV19 and TRBJ2-7; 10 bases fit TRBD1. Germline-derived CDR1 and CDR2 are LNHDA and SQIVND (reference sequence). The CDR3 spans 14 residues. V lost 5 bases to trimming and J lost 2 bases; unmatched junction nucleotides: 3. The CDR3, as DNA: TGTGCCAGTAGTGGACAGGGGGGGACCTACGAGCAGTACTTC. Amino acids: CASSGQGGTYEQYF.

This chain uses TRBV27 with TRBJ1-4; 8 bases agree with TRBD1. Germline V gene data show CDR1 as MNHEY and CDR2 as SMNVEV (reference sequence). The ends lost 6 bases at V and 8 bases at J; junction bases unmatched: 11. The CDR3 runs to 15 residues. The CDR3 DNA reads TGTGCCAGCAGCACCCTAGGACAGGGAAAAGAAAAACTGTTTTTT. This codes for CASSTLGQGKEKLFF.

The chain is built from TRBV19 and TRBJ1-2; 7 nucleotides line up with TRBD1. The CDR3 length is 15 residues. J was trimmed by 4 bases and V by 6 bases; bases with no gene match: 11. Germline-derived CDR1 and CDR2 are LNHDA and SQIVND (reference sequence). The CDR3 region is CASSGDETGRYGYTF. In DNA, the CDR3 is TGTGCCAGTAGCGGAGACGAGACAGGGCGCTATGGCTACACCTTC.

This CDR3 is CASSIYPGGAFF. CDR3 in DNA: TGTGCCAGTAGTATTTATCCAGGGGGAGCTTTCTTT. The V call is TRBV19, the J call TRBJ1-1, with 7 bases lining up with TRBD1. Trimming removed 3 bases from V and 10 bases from J; junction bases left unmatched: 5. Germline values: CDR1 LNHDA, CDR2 SQIVND (reference sequence). The CDR3 extends over 12 amino acids.

This clone was found once. V gene TRBV2 combines with J gene TRBJ1-2, with D uncertain. The CDR3 has 15 residues. Trimming took 10 bases from V and 3 from J, leaving 21 bases between them. The germline V gene has CDR1 SNHLY and CDR2 FYNNEI. The CDR3 spells CATPAALRGDYGYTF. For the CDR3, the DNA is TGTGCCACCCCGGCGGCCCTGAGAGGTGACTATGGCTACACCTTC.

V is TRBV4-1 and J is TRBJ2-7; perhaps TRBD1 as D (5 bases). Germline CDR1 MGHRA, CDR2 YSYEKL. V dropped 1 base and J dropped 3 bases, with 10 bases sitting between them. The CDR3 length is 14 residues. Written as DNA, the CDR3 is TGCGCCAGCAGCCAAGTAGGGCAGGGCTACGAGCAGTACTTC. This sequence encodes CASSQVGQGYEQYF.

Points on this clone: This sample includes further DNA sequences coding for the same CDR3. The chain couples TRBV4-2 to TRBJ2-2; TRBD2 matches 8 bases. In germline, CDR1 is LGHNA, CDR2 YNFKEQ. The CDR3 is 17 residues long. With 1 base clipped from V and 0 bases from J, the junction kept 4 bases outside the gene matches. In DNA, the CDR3 is TGTGCCAGCAGCCAAGCTTTACTAGCGGCGAACACCGGGGAGCTGTTTTTT. This translates into CASSQALLAANTGELFF.

CDR3 region: CASSGDPTSGSQETQYF. In DNA, the CDR3 is TGTGCCAGCAGCGGAGACCCGACTAGCGGGAGCCAAGAGACCCAGTACTTC. The chain is built from TRBV9 and TRBJ2-5, with 12 bases matching TRBD2. Germline CDR1 and CDR2: SGDLS and YYNGEE. V was clipped by 3 bases and J by 1 base; unmatched bases: 7. The CDR3 loop spans 17 amino acids.

The rearrangement links TRBV19 to TRBJ1-5, with 8 bases matching TRBD1. V dropped 1 base and J dropped 4; count of bases not matched to a gene: 6. Germline CDR1 and CDR2: LNHDA and SQIVND (reference sequence). The CDR3 has 16 residues. CDR3 sequence reads: CASSIGRDRSNQPQHF. DNA for the CDR3: TGTGCCAGTAGTATAGGCCGGGACAGGTCAAATCAGCCCCAGCATTTT.

The rearrangement joins TRBV5-4 to TRBJ2-7, with D perhaps TRBD2 (6 bases). The V gene lost 3 bases and the J gene lost 3 bases, with 10 bases spanning the gap. The CDR3 length is 13 residues. Germline V gives CDR1 SGHNT, CDR2 YYREEE (reference sequence). The CDR3 is CASSWLGGYEQYF. The CDR3, as DNA: TGTGCCAGCAGCTGGCTCGGGGGCTACGAGCAGTACTTC.

The chain uses TRBV11-2 and TRBJ2-7; 7 nucleotides align to TRBD2. V trimming: 3 bases; J trimming: 0 bases; junction bases outside the gene matches: 11. Looked up from germline, CDR1 is SGHAT and CDR2 is FQNNGV. This CDR3 has 17 amino acids. The CDR3 sequence is CASSFRKSGTSSYEQYF. The DNA for the CDR3 is TGTGCCAGCAGCTTTCGGAAAAGCGGGACGAGCTCCTACGAGCAGTACTTC.

This chain connects TRBV7-2 to TRBJ1-3; the match to TRBD1 covers 9 bases. The V segment lost 3 bases and the J segment 0 bases; nucleotides outside the gene matches: 12. The length of the CDR3 is 19 residues. Germline V gene data show CDR1 as SGHTA and CDR2 as FQGNSA. CDR3 loop: CASSLTGTGSKSSGNTIYF. The CDR3 coding sequence is TGTGCCAGCAGCTTGACCGGGACAGGGTCTAAGAGCTCTGGAAACACCATATATTTT.

V and J are TRBV25-1 and TRBJ1-3; D is ambiguous. Trimming left V 4 bases short and J 4 bases short, with 14 bases between. Looked up from germline, CDR1 is MGHDK and CDR2 is SYGVNS. CDR3 size: 15 residues. This CDR3 reads CASSGAGFPGNTIYF. CDR3 nucleotide sequence: TGTGCCAGCAGTGGGGCAGGCTTTCCCGGAAACACCATATATTTT.

This chain connects TRBV10-3 to TRBJ1-1; D is perhaps TRBD1 (5 bases). Trimming took 3 bases from V and 1 from J, leaving 9 bases between them. This CDR3 spans 14 amino acids. The germline gives CDR1 ENHRY, CDR2 SYGVKD. CDR3 protein: CAISDSGRNTEAFF. The DNA for the CDR3 is TGTGCCATCAGTGATTCAGGGCGGAACACTGAAGCTTTCTTT.

This chain links TRBV6-5 with TRBJ1-2; 7 bases line up with TRBD1. The V gene end was trimmed by 2 bases and the J gene end by 1 base; junction bases not matched to a gene: 4. The CDR3 is made up of 15 amino acids. Germline V lookup: CDR1 MNHEY, CDR2 SVGAGI. This CDR3 reads CASSYGTDYNYGYTF. The CDR3 DNA is TGTGCCAGCAGTTACGGGACAGATTATAACTATGGCTACACCTTC.

This chain uses TRBV7-9 with TRBJ2-7, with a tentative D call TRBD1 (5 bases). Per the germline V gene, CDR1 is SEHNR and CDR2 is FQNEAQ (reference sequence). CDR3 length: 12 amino acids. The V and J ends lost 3 bases and 4 bases respectively, with 7 bases between them. As DNA, the CDR3 is TGTGCCAGCAGCTTTAGGGGTTACGAGCAGTACTTC. Translation gives CASSFRGYEQYF.

The gene calls are TRBV5-4 and TRBJ2-7, with TRBD1 as a possible D gene (5 bases). There are 12 residues in the CDR3. Germline V gene data show CDR1 as SGHNT and CDR2 as YYREEE (reference sequence). V was trimmed by 4 bases and J by 3 bases, leaving 8 bases between them. The CDR3 coding sequence is TGTGCCAGCAGCAACCAGGGCTACGAGCAGTACTTC. Protein: CASSNQGYEQYF.